The sequence of this T cell receptor (beta chain) was determined in a study of T-cell reconstitution after alpha-beta-depleted transplantation in children. Germline V CDR1 and CDR2: ENHRY, SYGVKD. The CDR3 spans 14 residues. V was shortened by 3 bases and J by 2 bases, with 8 bases between the two germline ends. Unique molecular identifiers were incorporated into the prepared TCRbeta library. Via MiXCR, TCRdb re-called the PCR reads, giving one row per CDR3 protein. Of 250,000 to 400,000 distinct CDR3 sequences listed, approximately 23% are singletons. The sequence derives from a male patient between 10 and 17 years old who had a stem cell transplant for acute lymphoblastic leukemia, so the T cells may come from the graft donor. V gene TRBV10-3 combines with J gene TRBJ1-5, with D possibly matching TRBD1 (5 bases). The sample was PBMCs, mostly from graft donor cells, taken 180 days after TCRalphabeta/CD19-depleted stem cell transplant. The CDR3 loop reads CAISERGGNQPQHF. DNA of the CDR3: TGTGCCATCAGTGAACGGGGGGGCAATCAGCCCCAGCATTTT.